These 30 T cell receptor beta chains originate from one sample sequenced in a study of shared clonotypes between healthy human individuals. Profiling relied on immunoSEQ multiplex PCR, and the TCRdb table lists in-frame clones only, not all of them. In the table there are 2.3 million or so clones, 93% of which are singletons. The sample taken for sequencing was naive CD4+ T cells from PBMCs. The subset denotes: CD45RA+ positively selected. Source of these receptors: a man younger than 35 in good health. Some clones in this sample may be carry-over from other donors' samples.

The chain joins TRBV4-1 to TRBJ1-5; D may be TRBD1 (5 bases). The CDR3 covers 14 residues. Per the germline V gene, CDR1 is MGHRA and CDR2 is YSYEKL. V lost 0 bases, J lost 7 bases, and 10 bases lay in between. CDR3 coding DNA: TGCGCCAGCAGCCAAGAGGCAGGGTACCAGCCCCAGCATTTT. This translates into CASSQEAGYQPQHF.

The chain joins TRBV18 to TRBJ1-2, with TRBD1 matching 7 bases. Germline V gene data show CDR1 as KGHSH and CDR2 as LQKENI. The length of the CDR3 is 17 residues. The J segment lost 0 bases and the V segment lost 6 bases, leaving 13 bases of the junction unmatched. DNA of the CDR3: TGTGCCAGCTCCGCCCGGGACAGTGATATAGCTAACTATGGCTACACCTTC. This gives the protein CASSARDSDIANYGYTF.

The V gene is TRBV5-1, the J gene TRBJ2-1; D is perhaps TRBD1 (6 bases). V was shortened by 2 bases and J by 3 bases, with 9 bases between the two germline ends. The length of the CDR3 is 14 residues. Germline CDR1 and CDR2: SGHRS and YFSETQ. CDR3 residues: CASSLTGIYNEQFF. DNA for the CDR3: TGCGCCAGCAGCTTAACAGGGATCTACAATGAGCAGTTCTTC.

The chain joins TRBV7-9 to TRBJ2-2; D remains unclear. Looked up from germline, CDR1 is SEHNR and CDR2 is FQNEAQ (reference sequence). Trimming cost V 3 bases and J 6 bases, with 14 bases left between them. The CDR3 contains 15 residues. The CDR3 nucleotides read TGTGCCAGCAGCTTTAAAACAGAAGGGTCCGGGGAGCTGTTTTTT. Its protein is CASSFKTEGSGELFF.

The chain has TRBV7-8 and TRBJ1-3; possible D gene TRBD1, 6 bases. Germline V CDR1 and CDR2: SGHVS, FQNEAQ. The CDR3 is 14 residues long. The V end lost 0 bases, the J end lost 4 bases, and 7 bases lay between the germline ends. The CDR3 sequence: CASSLAGHGNTIYF. CDR3 nucleotide sequence: TGTGCCAGCAGCTTAGCGGGACACGGAAACACCATATATTTT.

The genes are TRBV9 and TRBJ1-3; D gene uncertain. Germline V gives CDR1 SGDLS, CDR2 YYNGEE. This CDR3 is built from 15 residues. V was cut by 5 bases and J by 4 bases, with 16 bases left in between. DNA for the CDR3: TGTGCCAGCAGTTCACATACCCCGACGGGAAACACCATATATTTT. Translation: CASSSHTPTGNTIYF.

V usage is TRBV5-1 and J usage is TRBJ2-5; 10 nucleotides align to TRBD1. This CDR3 has 15 amino acids. The germline gives CDR1 SGHRS, CDR2 YFSETQ. V shed 4 bases, J shed 1 base, and the junction held 4 bases outside the gene matches. The CDR3 is CASSPDRGSQETQYF. The CDR3 nucleotides are TGCGCCAGCAGCCCGGACAGGGGGTCCCAAGAGACCCAGTACTTC.

The V and J genes are TRBV5-1 and TRBJ1-4, with 9 nucleotides matching TRBD1. There are 16 residues in the CDR3. The junction had 12 bases not matched to a gene; V was cut back by 4 bases and J by 8 bases. Per the germline V gene, CDR1 is SGHRS and CDR2 is YFSETQ. The CDR3 bases are TGCGCCAGCAGCACCGGACAGGGGAGGTCTGAAGAAAAACTGTTTTTT. Protein sequence: CASSTGQGRSEEKLFF.

V usage is TRBV28 and J usage is TRBJ1-1; 9 bases are shared with TRBD1. CDR1 is MDHEN, CDR2 SYDVKM, per germline. The CDR3 loop spans 16 amino acids. The V and J ends lost 6 bases and 3 bases, in that order; junction bases with no gene match: 11. The DNA for the CDR3 is TGTGCCAGCAGCCGACTTCGAACAGGGGGCTACACTGAAGCTTTCTTT. As protein: CASSRLRTGGYTEAFF.

V usage is TRBV7-6 and J usage is TRBJ2-5; possibly TRBD1 for D (5 bases). This CDR3 region has 17 residues. The V end was cut by 5 bases, the J end by 2 bases, with 21 bases between. The germline CDR1 and CDR2 sequences are SGHVS and FNYEAQ. CDR3 loop: CASSGARTYMRQETQYF. DNA for the CDR3: TGTGCCAGCAGCGGAGCCCGGACATACATGAGACAAGAGACCCAGTACTTC.

This chain links TRBV5-1 with TRBJ2-1; TRBD1 or TRBD2 may be the D gene (6 bases each). Trimming left V 7 bases short and J 6 bases short, with 14 bases between. Germline CDR1 and CDR2: SGHRS and YFSETQ. There are 13 residues in the CDR3. CDR3 DNA sequence: TGCGCCAGCTCCGGGGGCGTGGGCAATGAGCAGTTCTTC. It is translated as CASSGGVGNEQFF.

A remark on this clone: The identical CDR3 is also encoded by other nucleotide sequences in the sample. This chain uses TRBV15 with TRBJ2-7, with D maybe TRBD1 (6 bases). This CDR3 is built from 13 residues. CDR1 is LNHNV and CDR2 is YYDKDF in the germline V gene (reference sequence). The V and J ends lost 0 bases and 3 bases respectively, with 6 bases between them. The CDR3 protein is CATSRDRGYEQYF. For the CDR3, the DNA is TGTGCCACCAGCAGAGACAGGGGCTACGAGCAGTACTTC.

The rearrangement uses TRBV5-6 and TRBJ1-2; unclear D gene. The CDR3 runs to 12 residues. Trimming left V 1 base short and J 8 bases short, with 9 bases between. CDR1 is SGHDT, CDR2 YYEEEE, per germline. The chain's CDR3 is CASSLRLAGYTF. CDR3 sequence (DNA): TGTGCCAGCAGCTTGAGGCTCGCAGGCTACACCTTC.

The chain links TRBV7-2 to TRBJ1-5; D is undetermined. This CDR3 has 16 amino acids. The V end lost 1 base, the J end lost 6 bases, and 16 bases lay between the germline ends. Germline V lookup: CDR1 SGHTA, CDR2 FQGNSA. The DNA of the CDR3 is TGTGCCAGCAGCTTAGTAGTTATGAGGGTTGGTCAGCCCCAGCATTTT. This encodes CASSLVVMRVGQPQHF.

This rearrangement joins TRBV4-1 to TRBJ2-1; 10 nucleotides align to TRBD1. The CDR3 has 16 residues. In germline, CDR1 is MGHRA, CDR2 YSYEKL. V lost 0 bases and J lost 6; bases outside the gene matches: 5. CDR3 region: CASSQDWDRGRNEQFF. In nucleotides, the CDR3 is TGCGCCAGCAGCCAAGATTGGGACAGGGGACGCAATGAGCAGTTCTTC.

The rearrangement joins TRBV7-6 to TRBJ2-1; the D gene is possibly TRBD2 (5 bases). The CDR3 loop spans 15 amino acids. Trimming shortened V by 5 bases and J by 0 bases, and 11 bases separated the two germline ends. Germline V CDR1 and CDR2: SGHVS, FNYEAQ. CDR3 DNA sequence: TGTGCCAGCAGCCCAAGCGGAAGCTCCTACAATGAGCAGTTCTTC. It translates to CASSPSGSSYNEQFF. Supplemented by reference TRBV7-6 and TRBJ2-1, the full variable domain reads GAGVSQSPRYKVTKRGQDVALRCDPISGHVSLYWYRQALGQGPEFLTYFNYEAQQDKSGLPNDRFSAERPEGSISTLTIQRTEQRDSAMYRCASSPSGSSYNEQFFGPGTRLTVL.

V usage is TRBV6-6 and J usage is TRBJ1-1; tentative D call: TRBD1 (5 bases). Germline-derived CDR1 and CDR2 are MNHNY and SVGAGI (reference sequence). V lost 5 bases to trimming and J lost 6 bases, with 19 bases between them. This CDR3 contains 15 residues. The CDR3 spells CASSPRARESSEAFF. CDR3 DNA: TGTGCCAGCAGTCCTCGGGCCAGGGAAAGTTCTGAAGCTTTCTTT.

The V and J genes are TRBV7-2 and TRBJ2-5, with D maybe TRBD2 (6 bases). Germline V gives CDR1 SGHTA, CDR2 FQGNSA. Trimming left V 3 bases short and J 4 bases short, with 18 bases between. The CDR3 is 16 amino acids. CDR3 coding DNA: TGTGCCAGCAGCTTCGGGACTCTGGGGCGCACAGAGACCCAGTACTTC. As protein: CASSFGTLGRTETQYF.

Turning to this clone: Other DNA sequences in the sample encode the same CDR3. The chain combines TRBV19 with TRBJ2-2; D gene uncertain. The CDR3 has 14 residues. Trimming cost V 1 base and J 1 base, with 4 bases left between them. Germline-derived CDR1 and CDR2 are LNHDA and SQIVND (reference sequence). CDR3 bases: TGTGCCAGTAGTATAGCCGGGAACACCGGGGAGCTGTTTTTT. It yields the protein CASSIAGNTGELFF.

This chain links TRBV6-6 with TRBJ1-5; 7 positions match TRBD1. CDR3 length equals 15 residues. CDR1 is MNHNY and CDR2 is SVGAGI in the germline V gene (reference sequence). V was pared by 2 bases and J by 4 bases, with 5 bases of the junction left unmatched. The CDR3: CASSYPGTENQPQHF. Written as DNA, the CDR3 is TGTGCCAGCAGTTACCCCGGGACAGAAAATCAGCCCCAGCATTTT.

The chain carries TRBV11-2 and TRBJ2-1; 7 bases fit TRBD1. This CDR3 has 16 residues. Looked up from germline, CDR1 is SGHAT and CDR2 is FQNNGV. V gave up 5 bases and J gave up 7 bases; unmatched junction bases: 14. CDR3 residues: CASSPQGRRVTNEQFF. DNA for the CDR3: TGTGCCAGCAGCCCACAGGGGCGCCGGGTGACTAATGAGCAGTTCTTC. The variable domain in full, with the rest retrieved from reference TRBV11-2 and TRBJ2-1, is EAGVAQSPRYKIIEKRQSVAFWCNPISGHATLYWYQQILGQGPKLLIQFQNNGVVDDSQLPKDRFSAERLKGVDSTLKIQPAKLEDSAVYLCASSPQGRRVTNEQFFGPGTRLTVL.

This chain links TRBV18 with TRBJ1-5, with no clear D. CDR3 length equals 15 residues. V was cut by 3 bases and J by 0 bases, with 9 bases left in between. Germline V gene sequence: CDR1 KGHSH, CDR2 LQKENI. The CDR3 coding sequence is TGTGCCAGCTCACCGACGGCGGGTAGCAATCAGCCCCAGCATTTT. This encodes CASSPTAGSNQPQHF.

This sequence joins TRBV28 and TRBJ1-2, with TRBD1 identical over 7 bases. The V segment lost 6 bases and the J segment 4 bases; nucleotides outside the gene matches: 5. The CDR3 covers 13 residues. Germline V gene data show CDR1 as MDHEN and CDR2 as SYDVKM. The CDR3 here is CASRATGAYGYTF. In DNA, the CDR3 is TGTGCCAGCAGAGCCACAGGGGCCTATGGCTACACCTTC.

This clone appeared a single time. The chain couples TRBV21-1 to TRBJ2-3; TRBD2 was called by the table and not checked on the DNA. TRBV21-1 corresponds to a pseudogene. The CDR3 extends over 19 amino acids. For the CDR3, the DNA is TGTGCCAGCATCCCGAAGGCGGCTTTTCTTTCCCCTAGCACAGATACGCAGTATTTT. As protein: CASIPKAAFLSPSTDTQYF.

This chain connects TRBV9 to TRBJ2-1; the match to TRBD2 covers 9 bases. V was pared by 0 bases and J by 9 bases, with 7 bases of the junction left unmatched. CDR1 and CDR2 from the germline V gene are SGDLS and YYNGEE. The CDR3 is 15 amino acids. The CDR3 DNA sequence: TGTGCCAGCAGCGTAGGGGCTAGCGGGAAGGGTGAGCAGTTCTTC. The encoded protein is CASSVGASGKGEQFF.

Worth noting for this clone: The sample has other DNA sequences that encode this CDR3 too. The CDR3 coding sequence is TGTGCCAGCAGCACCGGGACTAGCGGAGGTGAGCAGTTCTTC. Protein product: CASSTGTSGGEQFF. The chain links TRBV7-3 to TRBJ2-1, with 11 bases lining up with TRBD2. CDR3 length equals 14 residues. V lost 5 bases to trimming and J lost 9 bases; unmatched junction nucleotides: 6. Germline V gives CDR1 SGHTA, CDR2 FQGTGA.

The V and J genes are TRBV15 and TRBJ1-5; D gene unclear. The length of the CDR3 is 14 residues. Trimming left V 1 base short and J 16 bases short, with 20 bases between. Germline V gene sequence: CDR1 LNHNV, CDR2 YYDKDF (reference sequence). CDR3 coding DNA: TGTGCCACCAGCAGAGGGGCAGACACGGCGCAAGCCCATTTT. Translation gives CATSRGADTAQAHF.

V and J are TRBV30 and TRBJ1-5, with D possibly TRBD1 on 5 matching bases. Germline V gene lookup returns CDR1 GTSNPN and CDR2 SVGIG (reference sequence). Trimming took 3 bases from V and 0 from J, leaving 9 bases between them. The CDR3 is 14 amino acids. DNA of the CDR3: TGTGCCTGGAGGCCAGGGCATAGCAATCAGCCCCAGCATTTT. This encodes CAWRPGHSNQPQHF.

The J gene is TRBJ2-2, the V gene TRBV25-1; 7 nucleotides match TRBD2. Germline CDR1 and CDR2: MGHDK and SYGVNS. The CDR3 length is 15 residues. Trimming removed 2 bases from V and 2 bases from J; junction bases left unmatched: 2. The CDR3 coding sequence is TGTGCCAGCAGTGAAGCTAGCGGTAACACCGGGGAGCTGTTTTTT. Its protein product is CASSEASGNTGELFF.

Only one count was recorded for this clone. The chain links TRBV6-6 to TRBJ1-2; D is ambiguous. Between the trimmed V and J ends, which lost 5 bases and 6 bases, there was a span of 10 bases. The CDR3 is 12 amino acids. Germline CDR1 reads MNHNY; CDR2 reads SVGAGI (reference sequence). CDR3 DNA: TGTGCCAGCAGTCCCTGGACCGATGGCTACACCTTC. Translation: CASSPWTDGYTF.